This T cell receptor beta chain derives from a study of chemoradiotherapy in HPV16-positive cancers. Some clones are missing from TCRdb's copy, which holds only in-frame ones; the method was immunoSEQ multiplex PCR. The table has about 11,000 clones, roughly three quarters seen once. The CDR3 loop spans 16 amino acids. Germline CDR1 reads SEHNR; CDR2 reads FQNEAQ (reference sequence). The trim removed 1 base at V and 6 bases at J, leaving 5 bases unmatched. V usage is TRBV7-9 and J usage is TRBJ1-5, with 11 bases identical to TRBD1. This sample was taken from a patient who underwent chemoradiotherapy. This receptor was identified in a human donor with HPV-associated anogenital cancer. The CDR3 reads CASSLVGTGGSQPQHF. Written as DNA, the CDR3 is TGTGCCAGCAGCTTAGTGGGGACAGGGGGATCTCAGCCCCAGCATTTT.